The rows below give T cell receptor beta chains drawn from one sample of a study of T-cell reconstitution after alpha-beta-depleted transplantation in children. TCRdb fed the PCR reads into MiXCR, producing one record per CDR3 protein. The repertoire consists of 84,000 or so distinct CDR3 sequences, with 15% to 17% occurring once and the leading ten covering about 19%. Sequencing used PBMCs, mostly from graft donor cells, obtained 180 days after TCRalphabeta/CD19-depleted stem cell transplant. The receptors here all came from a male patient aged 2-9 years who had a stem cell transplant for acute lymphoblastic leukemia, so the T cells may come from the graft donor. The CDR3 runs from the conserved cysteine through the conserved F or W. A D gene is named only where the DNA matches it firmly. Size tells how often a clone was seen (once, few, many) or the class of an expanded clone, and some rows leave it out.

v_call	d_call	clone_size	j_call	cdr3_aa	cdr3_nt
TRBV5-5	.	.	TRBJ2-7	CASSFGSSYEQYF	TGTGCCAGCAGCTTTGGCAGCTCCTACGAGCAGTACTTC
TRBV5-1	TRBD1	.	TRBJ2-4	CASSPGQGVIQYF	TGCGCCAGCAGCCCCGGCCAGGGGGTCATTCAGTACTTC
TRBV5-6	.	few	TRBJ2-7	CASSLPGKYEQYF	TGTGCCAGCAGCTTGCCAGGGAAATACGAGCAGTACTTC
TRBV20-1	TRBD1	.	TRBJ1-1	CTQRGTGMNTEAFF	TGCACCCAGCGAGGGACAGGAATGAACACTGAAGCTTTCTTT
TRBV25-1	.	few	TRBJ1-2	CASSAPTGPDYSNYGYTF	TGTGCCAGCAGTGCCCCAACAGGGCCCGACTATTCTAACTATGGCTACACCTTC
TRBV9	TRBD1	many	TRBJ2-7	CASSPGTVREQYF	TGTGCCAGCAGCCCAGGGACAGTTCGGGAGCAGTACTTC
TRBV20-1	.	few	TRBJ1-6	CSVGGDIGTAPLHF	TGCAGTGTGGGAGGGGACATAGGAACGGCACCCCTCCACTTT
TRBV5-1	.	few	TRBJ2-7	CASSPTGVYEQYF	TGCGCCAGCAGCCCCACGGGGGTGTACGAGCAGTACTTC
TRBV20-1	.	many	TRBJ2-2	CGGETGTTNTGELFF	TGCGGGGGCGAAACCGGGACCACGAACACCGGGGAGCTGTTTTTT
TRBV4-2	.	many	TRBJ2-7	CASSQGLYEQYF	TGTGCCAGCAGCCAGGGCCTCTACGAGCAGTACTTC
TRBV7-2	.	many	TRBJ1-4	CASSYYAEKLFF	TGTGCCAGCAGCTACTACGCTGAAAAACTGTTTTTT
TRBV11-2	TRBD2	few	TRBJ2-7	CASSFRHPGGSSYEQYF	TGTGCCAGCAGCTTCCGACATCCGGGAGGGAGCTCCTACGAGCAGTACTTC
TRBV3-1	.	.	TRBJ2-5	CASSPVPPPGPVQETQYF	TGTGCCAGCAGCCCGGTACCTCCCCCCGGCCCTGTACAAGAGACCCAGTACTTC
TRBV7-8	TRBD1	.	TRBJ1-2	CASSETGGPYGYTF	TGTGCCAGCAGCGAGACAGGGGGCCCCTATGGCTACACCTTC
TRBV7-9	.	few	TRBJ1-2	CASSSGWGYTF	TGTGCCAGCAGCTCAGGGTGGGGCTACACCTTC
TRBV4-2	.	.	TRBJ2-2	CASSPPGLYTGELFF	TGTGCCAGCAGCCCGCCGGGACTTTACACCGGGGAGCTGTTTTTT
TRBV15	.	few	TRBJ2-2	CATSRSGRGQTNTGELFF	TGTGCCACCAGCAGAAGCGGACGCGGGCAGACCAACACCGGGGAGCTGTTTTTT
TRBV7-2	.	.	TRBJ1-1	CASSLDNRSPPEAFF	TGTGCCAGCAGCTTAGACAACAGGTCCCCTCCTGAAGCTTTCTTT
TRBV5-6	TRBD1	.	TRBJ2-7	CASSPKPGTGTYEQYF	TGTGCCAGCAGCCCCAAGCCCGGGACAGGGACCTACGAGCAGTACTTC
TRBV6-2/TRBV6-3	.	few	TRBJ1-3	CASRDPGISGNTIYF	TGTGCCAGCAGGGACCCGGGAATATCGGGAAACACCATATATTTT
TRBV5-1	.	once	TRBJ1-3	CTSGLVGGLSGNTIYF	TGCACCAGCGGCCTCGTCGGGGGGCTCTCTGGAAACACCATATATTTT
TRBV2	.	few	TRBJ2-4	CASKRDSAKNIQYF	TGTGCCAGCAAGAGGGACTCCGCCAAAAACATTCAGTACTTC
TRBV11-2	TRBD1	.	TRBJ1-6	CASSSSLDRVTYNSPLHF	TGTGCCAGCAGCTCCTCCCTCGACAGGGTCACCTATAATTCACCCCTCCACTTT
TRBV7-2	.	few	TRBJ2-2	CASSRPLFGGPGELFF	TGTGCCAGCAGCCGCCCCCTTTTTGGGGGCCCCGGGGAGCTGTTTTTT
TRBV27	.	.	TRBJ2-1	CASSLGLGGYEQFF	TGTGCCAGCAGTTTAGGTCTGGGGGGATATGAGCAGTTCTTC
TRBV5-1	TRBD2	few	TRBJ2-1	CASSLGPAGVQEQFF	TGCGCCAGCAGCTTAGGTCCAGCGGGGGTACAAGAGCAGTTCTTC
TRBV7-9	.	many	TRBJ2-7	CASSADYITYEQYF	TGTGCCAGCAGCGCTGACTACATTACCTACGAGCAGTACTTC
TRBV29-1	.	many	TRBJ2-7	CSVVYGQEQYF	TGCAGCGTTGTCTACGGGCAAGAGCAGTACTTC
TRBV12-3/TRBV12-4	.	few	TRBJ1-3	CASSTGAYSGNTIYF	TGTGCCAGCAGTACCGGGGCCTACTCTGGAAACACCATATATTTT
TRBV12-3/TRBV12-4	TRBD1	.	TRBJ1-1	CASSLIPAGGLNTEAFF	TGTGCCAGCAGTTTGATCCCCGCAGGGGGTCTGAACACTGAAGCTTTCTTT
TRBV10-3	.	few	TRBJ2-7	CAINPDSAYYEQYF	TGTGCCATCAACCCGGACAGTGCATACTACGAGCAGTACTTC
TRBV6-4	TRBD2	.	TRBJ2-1	CASSASGGYNEQFF	TGTGCCAGCAGTGCTAGCGGGGGGTACAATGAGCAGTTCTTC
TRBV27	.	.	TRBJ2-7	CASSVSVFYEQYF	TGTGCCAGCAGTGTTTCGGTTTTCTACGAGCAGTACTTC
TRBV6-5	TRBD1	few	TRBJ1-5	CASSYLGTDQPQHF	TGTGCCAGCAGTTACTTAGGGACAGACCAGCCCCAGCATTTT